This T cell receptor beta chain emerged from a study of blood T cell repertoires in COVID-19. The germline CDR1 and CDR2 sequences are SGHDT and YYEEEE. The CDR3 extends over 15 amino acids. V shed 4 bases, J shed 3 bases, and the junction held 7 bases outside the gene matches. Sequencing was performed with immunoSEQ multiplex PCR; in TCRdb, only in-frame clones are kept and a portion is missing. Of 310,000 or so clones listed, around 87% were seen once; the top ten hold 2.2%. The J gene is TRBJ2-7, the V gene TRBV5-6, with 10 bases that match TRBD1. Sequencing used peripheral blood. The TCR sequence derives from a woman in her forties or fifties who had recovered from COVID-19. The CDR3 protein is CASSASGTGDYEQYF. In nucleotides, the CDR3 is TGTGCCAGCAGCGCCTCCGGGACAGGGGACTACGAGCAGTACTTC.